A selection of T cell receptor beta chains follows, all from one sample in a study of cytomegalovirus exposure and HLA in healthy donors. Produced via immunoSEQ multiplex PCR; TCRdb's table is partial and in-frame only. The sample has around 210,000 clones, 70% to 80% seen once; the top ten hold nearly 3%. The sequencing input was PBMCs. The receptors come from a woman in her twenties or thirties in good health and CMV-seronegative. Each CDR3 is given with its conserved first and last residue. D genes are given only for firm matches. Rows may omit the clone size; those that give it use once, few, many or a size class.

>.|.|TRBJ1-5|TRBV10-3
CAISESREDQPQHF
TGTGCCATCAGTGAGTCCCGGGAGGATCAGCCCCAGCATTTT
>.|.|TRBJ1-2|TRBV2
CASSVDSHYGYTF
TGTGCCAGCAGTGTTGACAGTCACTATGGCTACACCTTC
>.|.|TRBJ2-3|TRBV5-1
CASSLTAGGDTQYF
TGCGCCAGCAGCTTGACAGCGGGTGGAGATACGCAGTATTTT
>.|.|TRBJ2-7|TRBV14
CASSRAGFPYEQYF
TGTGCCAGCAGCCGCGCAGGATTTCCTTACGAGCAGTACTTC
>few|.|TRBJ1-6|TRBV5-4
CASSRVVTGAIRDGNSPLHF
TGTGCCAGCAGCCGGGTGGTGACAGGCGCGATTAGGGATGGGAATTCACCCCTCCACTTT
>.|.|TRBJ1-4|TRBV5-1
CASSLSGLGHEKLFF
TGCGCCAGCAGCTTGTCGGGACTTGGGCATGAAAAACTGTTTTTT
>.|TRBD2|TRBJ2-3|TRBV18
CASSPRLAGGTDTQYF
TGTGCCAGCTCACCTCGACTAGCGGGGGGCACAGATACGCAGTATTTT
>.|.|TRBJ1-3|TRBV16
CASSQSRHYTIYF
TGTGCCAGCAGCCAATCCAGGCACTACACCATATATTTT
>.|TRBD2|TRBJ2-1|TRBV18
CASSPRTSGRNEQFF
TGTGCCAGCTCACCGAGGACTAGCGGGAGGAATGAGCAGTTCTTC
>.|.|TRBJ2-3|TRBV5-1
CASKRLHAGQYSDTQYF
TGCGCCAGTAAGCGCCTGCACGCGGGGCAATACTCAGATACGCAGTATTTT
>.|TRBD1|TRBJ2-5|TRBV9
CASSVLDRGRLETQYF
TGTGCCAGCAGCGTCTTGGACAGGGGAAGACTGGAGACCCAGTACTTC
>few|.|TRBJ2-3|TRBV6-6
CASTLLRFREVQYF
TGTGCCAGCACCTTACTCCGTTTCCGAGAAGTGCAGTATTTT
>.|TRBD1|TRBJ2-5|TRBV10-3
CAIKNDRGLGTQYF
TGTGCCATCAAAAATGACAGGGGGCTAGGGACCCAGTACTTC
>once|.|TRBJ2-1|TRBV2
CASSEQQGAYNEQFF
TGTGCCAGCAGTGAACAACAGGGAGCATACAATGAGCAGTTCTTC
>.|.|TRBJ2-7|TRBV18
CASSPGALGSYEQYF
TGTGCCAGCTCACCGGGGGCCCTTGGGTCCTACGAGCAGTACTTC